These 21 T cell receptor beta chains were sequenced from one sample in a study of tumor and adjacent non-tumor tissue in lung cancer. This sample's RNA came from whole unsorted tissue. This non-tumor lung sample came from over 3 cm beyond the tumor edge. The library came from three nested PCR rounds adapted from ARM-PCR protocols. TCRdb re-analysed the multiplex PCR reads in MiXCR, keeping a single row per CDR3 protein. The sample lists around 82,000 distinct CDR3 sequences, 80% to 90% seen once, with approximately 55% in the top ten. Sequencing used distant non-tumor lung tissue. The receptors were sampled from a man aged 55 to 69 with non-small cell lung cancer.

This clonotype appeared a single time. This CDR3 fails to terminate in the conserved phenylalanine or tryptophan, so it likely reflects a read error. The CDR3 loop reads CSAAPRATDGYTL. For the CDR3, the DNA is TGCAGTGCTGCCCCAAGGGCTACTGATGGCTACACCTTA. The rearrangement uses TRBV20-1 and TRBJ1-2; D unresolved. From germline, CDR1 is DFQATT and CDR2 SNEGSKA (reference sequence). The ends were cut back, 5 bases at V and 6 bases at J, with 16 bases in the middle. This CDR3 spans 13 amino acids.

The CDR3 spells CASSQPTGEPRNTEAFF. CDR3 coding DNA: TGCGCCAGCAGCCAACCTACAGGCGAGCCAAGGAACACTGAAGCTTTCTTT. The V call is TRBV4-1, the J call TRBJ1-1, with D perhaps TRBD1 (5 bases). The CDR3 totals 17 residues. Looked up from germline, CDR1 is MGHRA and CDR2 is YSYEKL. V lost 2 bases and J 1 base, leaving 17 bases between the germline ends.

Regarding this clonotype: No conserved phenylalanine or tryptophan ends this CDR3, so it is likely a read error. This chain joins TRBV4-3 and TRBJ2-6; D is tentatively TRBD1 or TRBD2 (5 bases each). This CDR3 contains 16 residues. From germline, CDR1 is LGHNA and CDR2 YSLEER. The CDR3 DNA reads TGCGCCAGCAGCCAAGAGGAGGTGTCTGGGGCCAAGGTCCTGACTATC. Translation: CASSQEEVSGAKVLTI.

As regards this clonotype: The junction differs from germline at one of its ends, possibly a read error. The chain combines TRBV14 with TRBJ2-7; the D is unclear. CDR1 is SGHDN, CDR2 FVKESK, per germline. This CDR3 spans 11 amino acids. CDR3 sequence reads: CVSSRRREQYF. In nucleotides, the CDR3 is TGTGTCAGCAGCCGCCGGCGCGAGCAGTACTTC.

As concerns this clonotype: Since no conserved phenylalanine or tryptophan closes the CDR3, a read error is the likely cause. The limits of the CDR3 on the DNA are not certain, so only TCRdb's listed CDR3 is given. The chain combines TRBV11-2 with TRBJ2-6; TRBD1 is the table's D call and was not checked against the DNA. The CDR3 is 19 residues long, ends included. Germline CDR1 is SGHAT and CDR2 is FQNNGV. This CDR3 reads CASSLVPKDRPSRANVMTL.

To note about this clonotype: The junction departs from germline at one end; a sequencing error may be responsible. The chain uses TRBV11-1 and TRBJ2-5; D is perhaps TRBD2 (5 bases). The CDR3 has 13 residues. Germline loops: CDR1 SGHAT, CDR2 FQDESV (reference sequence). CDR3 amino acids: CDSSLATGETQYF. DNA for the CDR3: TGTGACAGCAGCTTAGCGACCGGGGAGACCCAATACTTC.

With regard to this clonotype: The final CDR3 position lacks the conserved phenylalanine or tryptophan, pointing to a likely read error. The chain links TRBV14 to TRBJ2-4; D perhaps matches TRBD1 (5 bases). The CDR3 is made up of 14 amino acids. Trimming left V 2 bases short and J 6 bases short, with 11 bases between. The germline V gene encodes CDR1 SGHDN and CDR2 FVKESK. The CDR3 region has the DNA TGTGCCAGCAGCCAACAGGGCCCTGGAAACATTCAGTACTTA. Its protein is CASSQQGPGNIQYL.

This chain connects TRBV28 to TRBJ2-1; 9 bases line up with TRBD1. In germline, CDR1 is MDHEN, CDR2 SYDVKM. Trimming at V came to 7 bases and at J to 1 base, leaving 17 bases not matched to a gene. The CDR3 loop spans 19 amino acids. CDR3 sequence: CASNSGFETGGFSYNEQFF. CDR3 DNA: TGTGCCAGCAATTCCGGTTTTGAAACAGGGGGCTTTTCCTACAATGAGCAGTTCTTC.

The chain combines TRBV11-2 with TRBJ2-5, with 7 bases aligning to TRBD1. The CDR3 sequence is 14 residues long. Trimming took 5 bases from V and 11 from J; bases not matched to a gene: 14. Germline V gives CDR1 SGHAT, CDR2 FQNNGV. In nucleotides, the CDR3 is TGTGCCAGCAGCCCTGGACAGGTCCAAGACACTCAGTACTTC. This translates into CASSPGQVQDTQYF.

The chain combines TRBV29-1 with TRBJ2-3, with 11 bases matching TRBD2. CDR3 length: 16 amino acids. Germline values: CDR1 SQVTM, CDR2 ANQGSEA. The CDR3 nucleotides read TGCAGTGTCATAAGAATAGCGGGAGGGAGCACAGATACGCAGTATTTT. Its protein is CSVIRIAGGSTDTQYF.

The rearrangement joins TRBV11-1 to TRBJ2-7; 11 bases are shared with TRBD2. The J segment lost 9 bases and the V segment lost 5 bases, leaving 12 bases of the junction unmatched. Germline CDR1 SGHAT, CDR2 FQDESV (reference sequence). The CDR3 is 15 residues long. The CDR3 DNA reads TGTGCCAGCAGCAAGACTAGCGGGACGGCAGAGGGGCAGTACTTC. Protein product: CASSKTSGTAEGQYF.

A note on this clonotype: A much larger clone differs by one base, so this may be a read error. The V and J genes are TRBV5-6 and TRBJ2-7; no firm D call. The CDR3 length is 14 residues. Germline V CDR1 and CDR2: SGHDT, YYEEEE. The V end lost 3 bases, the J end lost 3 bases, and 13 bases lay between the germline ends. DNA for the CDR3: TGTGCCAGCAGCTATATTGGACGGAACTACGAGCAGTACTTC. Its translation: CASSYIGRNYEQYF.

As concerns this clonotype: A junction boundary mismatches the germline segment, possibly from a read error. CDR3 region: CANSYLGGRGNAIYF. As DNA, the CDR3 is TGTGCCAACAGTTATTTGGGGGGAAGAGGAAACGCCATATATTTT. The rearrangement joins TRBV6-6 to TRBJ1-3, with TRBD1 as a possible D gene (5 bases). The length of the CDR3 is 15 residues. CDR1 and CDR2 from the germline V gene are MNHNY and SVGAGI (reference sequence).

In the case of this clonotype: A read error may produce the germline difference seen at one junction end. The CDR3 sequence: CASSLGTGVYINQAQHF. CDR3 in DNA: TGTGCCAGCAGTTTAGGGACAGGGGTATATATCAATCAGGCCCAGCATTTT. This chain connects TRBV12-3 or TRBV12-4 to TRBJ1-5, with TRBD1 matching 9 bases. There are 17 residues in the CDR3.

In this sample, this clonotype turned up once. The junction departs from germline at one end; a sequencing error may be responsible. This chain connects TRBV20-1 to TRBJ2-7; a weak D match, TRBD2 (5 bases). The CDR3 totals 12 residues. The germline V gene has CDR1 DFQATT and CDR2 SNEGSKA (reference sequence). CDR3 sequence (DNA): TGCAGTACTAGTGCGGTCACCTACGAGCAGTGTTTC. It encodes CSTSAVTYEQCF.

Regarding this clonotype: A junction boundary mismatches the germline segment, possibly from a read error. V is TRBV12-3 or TRBV12-4 and J is TRBJ2-5; D unclear. CDR3 length equals 14 residues. The CDR3 DNA reads TGTGCCAGCAGTATCCCAGGCAGCCAGGAGACCCAATACTTC. This codes for CASSIPGSQETQYF.

With regard to this clonotype: A much larger clone sits a single nucleotide away, making a read error possible. The rearrangement links TRBV5-1 to TRBJ2-2, with no clear D. The CDR3 has 15 residues. Germline-derived CDR1 and CDR2 are SGHRS and YFSETQ. Deletions cut 1 base from V and 0 bases from J, with 7 bases between. CDR3 residues: CASSLILPNTGELFF. For the CDR3, the DNA is TGCGCCAGCAGCTTGATACTCCCGAACACCGGGGAGCTGTTTTTT.

Concerning this clonotype: A read error is likely, as this CDR3 ends without the conserved phenylalanine or tryptophan. The chain combines TRBV29-1 with TRBJ1-2, with 8 bases identical to TRBD1. CDR1 and CDR2 (germline): SQVTM, ANQGSEA. CDR3 length: 15 residues. CDR3 sequence reads: CSVEDLRTGNYGYTI. The CDR3, as DNA: TGCAGTGTTGAAGATCTCCGGACAGGGAACTATGGCTACACCATC.

This clonotype was seen more than once but under ten times. This chain joins TRBV7-9 and TRBJ1-4; unclear D gene. In germline, CDR1 is SEHNR, CDR2 FQNEAQ (reference sequence). Trimming shortened V by 1 base and J by 7 bases, and 7 bases separated the two germline ends. The CDR3 length is 13 residues. The CDR3 DNA reads TGTGCCAGCAGCTTAGATTCCGCTGAAAAACTGTTTTTT. This codes for CASSLDSAEKLFF.

Comment on this clonotype: Here the CDR3 omits its conserved ending phenylalanine or tryptophan, so a read error is the likely source. This rearrangement joins TRBV11-3 to TRBJ1-6; no definite D call. This CDR3 is 12 amino acids long. The germline V gene has CDR1 SGHNT and CDR2 YENEEA. Here the CDR3 reads CVSSDGYPLLHY. CDR3 sequence (DNA): TGTGTCAGCAGCGACGGTTATCCACTCCTCCACTAT.

This clonotype appeared once. This chain connects TRBV5-1 to TRBJ2-3, with D unclear. Looked up from germline, CDR1 is SGHRS and CDR2 is YFSETQ. Between the trimmed V and J ends, which lost 3 bases and 6 bases, there was a span of 14 bases. The CDR3 has 14 residues. Here the CDR3 reads CASSSSDVGDTQYF. The CDR3 DNA follows: TGCGCCAGCAGCTCCTCGGACGTGGGGGATACGCAGTATTTT.